A single sample gave rise to the 7 T cell receptor beta chains below, sequenced in a study of T cell repertoires in cytomegalovirus infection. TCRdb reprocessed the reads via MiXCR and lists one record per CDR3 protein. The sample holds some 150,000 distinct CDR3 sequences, 23% seen once. Sample: PBMCs. The receptor source for this set is a human donor in good health (CMV status not recorded). Some clones in this sample may be carry-over from other donors' samples.

This clonotype was seen repeatedly, ten times or more. V gene TRBV28 combines with J gene TRBJ1-5; D is uncertain. CDR1 and CDR2 from the germline V gene are MDHEN and SYDVKM. Between the trimmed V and J ends, which lost 7 bases and 1 base, there was a span of 14 bases. This CDR3 is built from 15 residues. CDR3 sequence: CASKKGSVSNQPQHF. The CDR3 DNA reads as TGTGCCAGCAAGAAGGGTAGCGTGAGCAATCAGCCCCAGCATTTT.

This clonotype came up many times. This chain uses TRBV7-2 with TRBJ2-7; D gene ambiguous. Trimming pared 5 bases from V and 6 bases from J, leaving 23 bases between. The CDR3 spans 16 residues. The germline gives CDR1 SGHTA, CDR2 FQGNSA. The CDR3 loop is CASSLGIDMGYLEQYF. CDR3 DNA: TGTGCCAGCAGCCTTGGAATTGACATGGGGTACCTCGAGCAGTACTTC. The full variable domain, completed using reference TRBV7-2 and TRBJ2-7, is GAGVSQSPSNKVTEKGKDVELRCDPISGHTALYWYRQSLGQGLEFLIYFQGNSAPDKSGLPSDRFSAERTGGSVSTLTIQRTQQEDSAVYLCASSLGIDMGYLEQYFGPGTRLTVT.

The table lists this clonotype with a count of one. The chain carries TRBV29-1 and TRBJ2-3; TRBD2 matches at 9 bases. J gave up 3 bases and V 2 bases, and 3 bases lay outside the gene matches. The V gene's germline CDR1 is SQVTM and CDR2 ANQGSEA. This CDR3 has 14 residues. CDR3 bases: TGCAGCGTTGAACTAGCGGGGAGAACAGATACGCAGTATTTT. The encoded protein is CSVELAGRTDTQYF.

This clonotype showed up just a few times. V gene TRBV19 combines with J gene TRBJ1-5; possible D gene TRBD1, 6 bases. CDR1 and CDR2 from the germline V gene are LNHDA and SQIVND (reference sequence). V lost 4 bases and J lost 3, with 10 bases in between. The CDR3 length is 14 residues. The CDR3 reads CASSRDRTNQPQHF. The DNA for the CDR3 is TGTGCCAGTAGTAGAGACAGGACCAATCAGCCCCAGCATTTT.

The chain carries TRBV7-2 and TRBJ2-7; 9 bases agree with TRBD2. Germline V lookup: CDR1 SGHTA, CDR2 FQGNSA. This CDR3 is built from 13 residues. With 3 bases clipped from V and 6 bases from J, the junction kept 3 bases outside the gene matches. CDR3: CASSLSGGIEQYF. The CDR3 bases are TGTGCCAGCAGCTTGAGCGGGGGGATCGAGCAGTACTTC.

This clonotype has only a few counts. The chain recombines TRBV28 with TRBJ2-1; D gene ambiguous. CDR3 length equals 16 residues. Germline V gives CDR1 MDHEN, CDR2 SYDVKM. The V gene lost 4 bases and the J gene lost 0 bases, with 13 bases spanning the gap. CDR3 in amino acids: CASSYGTLSSYNEQFF. For the CDR3, the DNA is TGTGCCAGCAGTTACGGAACATTAAGCTCCTACAATGAGCAGTTCTTC.

The V and J genes are TRBV7-9 and TRBJ2-2; maybe TRBD2 (6 bases). The V and J ends lost 5 bases and 6 bases respectively, with 19 bases between them. This CDR3 has 16 residues. The germline V gene encodes CDR1 SEHNR and CDR2 FQNEAQ (reference sequence). This chain's CDR3 is CASSPQTRRGSGELFF. Here the CDR3 DNA reads TGTGCCAGCAGCCCCCAGACTAGACGGGGGTCCGGGGAGCTGTTTTTT.